The 4 T cell receptor beta chains reported below all come from one sample, sequenced in a study of Tregs in tolerant kidney transplant recipients. The nonmyeloablative bone marrow transplants came from related graft donors, with transient mixed chimerism. The assay was immunoSEQ multiplex PCR, and TCRdb's table has in-frame clones only and misses some. The sample table includes around 33,000 clones. The sequencing used CD4+ T cells from blood (PBMCs), collected 24 months after the transplant. Receptors were obtained from a human patient who received a combined kidney and bone marrow transplant. Some T cells could come from the graft donor.

A remark on this clone: The DNA ends 3 residues before the CDR3 does, and the rest of the CDR3 is filled in from the germline J gene. The rearrangement links TRBV5-1 to TRBJ1-5; D perhaps matches TRBD1 (5 bases). The CDR3 loop spans 14 amino acids. Trimming removed 0 bases from V and 5 bases from J, with 9 bases in between. Germline values: CDR1 SGHRS, CDR2 YFSETQ. The DNA read from the CDR3 is TGCGCCAGCAGCTTGGTTGCGGGGGATCAGCCC. The encoded protein is CASSLVAGDQP. In full, the CDR3 reads CASSLVAGDQPQHF. Full variable domain (missing parts from reference TRBV5-1 and TRBJ1-5): KAGVTQTPRYLIKTRGQQVTLSCSPISGHRSVSWYQQTPGQGLQFLFEYFSETQRNKGNFPGRFSGRQFSNSRSEMNVSTLELGDSALYLCASSLVAGDQPQHFGDGTRLSIL.

Of note for this clone: Read sequence stops 3 residues before the CDR3 end, and the germline J gene provides the missing end. The J gene is TRBJ2-1, the V gene TRBV18; 9 bases are shared with TRBD1. With 3 bases clipped from V and 8 bases from J, the junction kept 5 bases outside the gene matches. The germline CDR1 and CDR2 sequences are KGHSH and LQKENI. The CDR3 contains 14 residues. The sequenced CDR3 bases are TGTGCCAGCTCACCTAGTACAGGGGGCGATGAG. Amino acids: CASSPSTGGDE. The whole CDR3 protein reads CASSPSTGGDEQFF.

A word on this clone: The read ends 3 residues before the CDR3 terminus; that terminus is restored from the germline J gene. The V call is TRBV27, the J call TRBJ2-1; TRBD2 aligns across 12 bases. The junction had 1 base not matched to a gene; V was cut back by 6 bases and J by 4 bases. This CDR3 is 14 amino acids long. Germline loops: CDR1 MNHEY, CDR2 SMNVEV (reference sequence). The CDR3 here is CASSGLAGYNEQFF. The covered CDR3 bases are TGTGCCAGCAGCGGACTAGCGGGATACAATGAG.

About this clone: The read halts 3 residues ahead of the CDR3 end, with the missing end drawn from the germline J gene. V and J are TRBV11-3 and TRBJ2-3; 9 bases line up with TRBD1. Germline assignment: CDR1 SGHNT and CDR2 YENEEA. The CDR3 is made up of 15 amino acids. V lost 5 bases to trimming and J lost 3 bases; unmatched junction nucleotides: 6. The CDR3 bases that were read are TGTGCCAGCAGCGCCGGGACAGGGTGGACAGATACG. Translating it yields CASSAGTGWTDT. The complete CDR3 sequence is CASSAGTGWTDTQYF.